The 6 T cell receptor beta chains given below trace back to one sample, sequenced in a study of shared clonotypes between healthy human individuals. It was CD45RO-negative cells, positively selected for CCR7, that made up naive CD8 cells, with terminally differentiated effector memory CD45RA+ cells excluded. Sequenced by immunoSEQ multiplex PCR; TCRdb stores in-frame clones only, minus some. Among roughly 2 million clones listed, about 94% were seen once. The material sequenced was naive CD8+ T cells sorted from blood. These receptors were taken from a man aged 18 to 30 in good health.

This rearrangement joins TRBV19 to TRBJ2-1; D may correspond to TRBD1 or TRBD2 (5 bases each). This CDR3 region has 16 residues. The germline gives CDR1 LNHDA, CDR2 SQIVND (reference sequence). Trimming shortened V by 3 bases and J by 6 bases, and 18 bases separated the two germline ends. In nucleotides, the CDR3 is TGTGCCAGTAGTATCACCGGGACCCTGCCCCCCAATGAGCAGTTCTTC. Protein product: CASSITGTLPPNEQFF.

The genes are TRBV6-6 and TRBJ2-7; D uncertain. From germline, CDR1 is MNHNY and CDR2 SVGAGI (reference sequence). Trimming left V 10 bases short and J 5 bases short, with 18 bases between. The CDR3 is made up of 13 amino acids. The CDR3 nucleotides are TGTGCCACCCGGGTGGGCCAAATGGACGAGCAGTACTTC. It translates to CATRVGQMDEQYF.

DNA for the CDR3: TGTGCCAGCAGCTCCACGGGAGTGTCCTACAATGAGCAGTTCTTC. This encodes CASSSTGVSYNEQFF. This sequence joins TRBV13 and TRBJ2-1, with D maybe TRBD2 (6 bases). CDR3 length equals 15 residues. The V end was cut by 4 bases, the J end by 1 base, with 11 bases between. Germline V gene sequence: CDR1 PRHDT, CDR2 FYEKMQ (reference sequence).

V usage is TRBV5-6 and J usage is TRBJ2-7; 7 positions agree with TRBD1. V lost 5 bases to trimming and J lost 5 bases; unmatched junction nucleotides: 7. Germline assignment: CDR1 SGHDT and CDR2 YYEEEE. This CDR3 has 13 amino acids. Here the CDR3 reads CASSYDRVNEQYF. CDR3 in DNA: TGTGCCAGCAGTTACGACAGGGTCAACGAGCAGTACTTC.

The V call is TRBV7-9, the J call TRBJ1-1, with 8 nucleotides matching TRBD1. With 3 bases clipped from V and 1 base from J, the junction kept 4 bases outside the gene matches. In germline, CDR1 is SEHNR, CDR2 FQNEAQ (reference sequence). The CDR3 totals 15 residues. The CDR3 sequence: CASSFGQGENTEAFF. The CDR3 region has the DNA TGTGCCAGCAGCTTCGGACAGGGAGAGAACACTGAAGCTTTCTTT.

V and J are TRBV13 and TRBJ2-1, with 10 bases lining up with TRBD2. The V and J ends lost 4 bases and 2 bases, in that order; junction bases with no gene match: 8. The CDR3 consists of 17 residues. CDR1 PRHDT and CDR2 FYEKMQ come from the germline V gene (reference sequence). CDR3 DNA: TGTGCCAGCAGCTACCTTTCACTAGCGGGAACCTACAATGAGCAGTTCTTC. It is translated as CASSYLSLAGTYNEQFF.